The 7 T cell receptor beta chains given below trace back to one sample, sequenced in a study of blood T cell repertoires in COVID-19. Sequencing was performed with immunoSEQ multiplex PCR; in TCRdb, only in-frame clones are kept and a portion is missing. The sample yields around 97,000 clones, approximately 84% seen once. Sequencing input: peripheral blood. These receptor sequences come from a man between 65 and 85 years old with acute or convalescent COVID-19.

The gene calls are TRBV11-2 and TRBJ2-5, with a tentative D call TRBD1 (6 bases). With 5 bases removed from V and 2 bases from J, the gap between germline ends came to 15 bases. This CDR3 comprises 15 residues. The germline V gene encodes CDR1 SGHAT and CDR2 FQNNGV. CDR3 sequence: CASSRGPGEQETQYF. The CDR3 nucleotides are TGTGCCAGCAGCAGAGGGCCAGGGGAACAAGAGACCCAGTACTTC.

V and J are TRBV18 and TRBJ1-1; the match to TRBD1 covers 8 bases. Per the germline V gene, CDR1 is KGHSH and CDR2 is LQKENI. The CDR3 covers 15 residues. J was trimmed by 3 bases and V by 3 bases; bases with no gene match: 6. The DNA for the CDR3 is TGTGCCAGCTCACCTCGGACAGGGAAGGACACTGAAGCTTTCTTT. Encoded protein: CASSPRTGKDTEAFF.

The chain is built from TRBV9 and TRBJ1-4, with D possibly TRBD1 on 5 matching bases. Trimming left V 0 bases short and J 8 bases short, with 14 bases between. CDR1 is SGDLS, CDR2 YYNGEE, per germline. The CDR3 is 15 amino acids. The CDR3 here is CASSVESGRGEKLFF. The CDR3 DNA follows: TGTGCCAGCAGCGTAGAATCCGGGCGGGGGGAAAAACTGTTTTTT.

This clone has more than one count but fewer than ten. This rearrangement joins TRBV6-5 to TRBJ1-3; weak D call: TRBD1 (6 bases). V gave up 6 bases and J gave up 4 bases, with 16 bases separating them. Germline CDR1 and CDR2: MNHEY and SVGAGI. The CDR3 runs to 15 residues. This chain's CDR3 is CASSRGTLGGNTIYF. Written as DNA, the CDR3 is TGTGCCAGCAGCAGAGGGACACTAGGAGGAAACACCATATATTTT.

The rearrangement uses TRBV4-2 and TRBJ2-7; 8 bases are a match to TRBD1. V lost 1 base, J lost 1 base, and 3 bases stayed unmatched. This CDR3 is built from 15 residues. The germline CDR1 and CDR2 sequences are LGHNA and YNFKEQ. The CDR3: CASSQGTGYSYEQYF. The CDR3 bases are TGTGCCAGCAGCCAAGGGACAGGGTATTCCTACGAGCAGTACTTC.

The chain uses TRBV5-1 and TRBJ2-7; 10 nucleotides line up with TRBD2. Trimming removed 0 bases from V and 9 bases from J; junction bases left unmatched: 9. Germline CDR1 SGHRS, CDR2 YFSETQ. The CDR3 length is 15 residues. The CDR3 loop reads CASSLAASGSEGQYF. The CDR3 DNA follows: TGCGCCAGCAGCTTGGCGGCTAGCGGGAGTGAGGGGCAGTACTTC.

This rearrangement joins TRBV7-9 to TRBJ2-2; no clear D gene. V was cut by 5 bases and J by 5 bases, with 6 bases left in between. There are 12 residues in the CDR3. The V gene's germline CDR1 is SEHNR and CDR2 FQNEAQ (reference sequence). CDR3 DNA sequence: TGTGCCAGCAGCCCAGAAACCGGGGAGCTGTTTTTT. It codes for CASSPETGELFF. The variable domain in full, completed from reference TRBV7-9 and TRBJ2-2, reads DTGVSQNPRHKITKRGQNVTFRCDPISEHNRLYWYRQTLGQGPEFLTYFQNEAQLEKSRLLSDRFSAERPKGSFSTLEIQRTEQGDSAMYLCASSPETGELFFGEGSRLTVL.